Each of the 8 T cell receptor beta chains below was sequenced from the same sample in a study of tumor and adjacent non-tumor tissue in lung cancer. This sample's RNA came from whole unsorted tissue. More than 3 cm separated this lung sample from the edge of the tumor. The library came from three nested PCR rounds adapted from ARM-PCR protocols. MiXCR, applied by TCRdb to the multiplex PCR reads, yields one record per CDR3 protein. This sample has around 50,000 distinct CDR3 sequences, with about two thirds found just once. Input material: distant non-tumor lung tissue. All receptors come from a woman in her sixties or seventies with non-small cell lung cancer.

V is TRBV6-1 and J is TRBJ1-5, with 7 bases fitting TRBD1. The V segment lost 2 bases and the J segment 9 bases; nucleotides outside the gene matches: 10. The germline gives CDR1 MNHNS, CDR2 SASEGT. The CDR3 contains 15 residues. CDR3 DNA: TGTGCCAGCAGTGAAAACAGGGGTACAAATAGGCCCCAGCATTTT. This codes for CASSENRGTNRPQHF.

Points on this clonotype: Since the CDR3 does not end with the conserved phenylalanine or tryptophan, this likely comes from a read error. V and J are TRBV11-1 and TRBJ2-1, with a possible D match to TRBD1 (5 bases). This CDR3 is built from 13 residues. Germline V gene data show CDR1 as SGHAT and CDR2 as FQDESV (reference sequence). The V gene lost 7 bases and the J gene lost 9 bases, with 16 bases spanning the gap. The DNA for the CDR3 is TGTGCCAGCACTTACCTTTCCCAGGGTGAGCAGTTCATC. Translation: CASTYLSQGEQFI.

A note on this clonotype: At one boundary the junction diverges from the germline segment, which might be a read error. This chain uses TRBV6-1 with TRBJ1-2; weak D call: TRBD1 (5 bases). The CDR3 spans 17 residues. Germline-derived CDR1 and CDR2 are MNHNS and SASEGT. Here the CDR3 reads CASSESLRTSQKGGYTF. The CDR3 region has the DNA TGTGCAAGCAGTGAATCGCTCCGGACATCGCAAAAAGGGGGCTACACCTTC.

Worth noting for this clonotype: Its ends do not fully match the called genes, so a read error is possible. The DNA of the CDR3 is TGTGCCAGCAATGAGCCCGGGACTACCGGCACAGATACGCGGTATTTT. It yields the protein CASNEPGTTGTDTRYF. The V call is TRBV6-1, the J call TRBJ2-3; 7 nucleotides align to TRBD2. From germline, CDR1 is MNHNS and CDR2 SASEGT. The CDR3 covers 16 residues.

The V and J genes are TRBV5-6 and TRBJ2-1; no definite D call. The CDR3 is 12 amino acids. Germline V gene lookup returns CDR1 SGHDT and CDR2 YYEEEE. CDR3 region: CTTSLRGNEQFF. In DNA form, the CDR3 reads TGTACCACCAGCTTGAGAGGAAATGAGCAGTTCTTC.

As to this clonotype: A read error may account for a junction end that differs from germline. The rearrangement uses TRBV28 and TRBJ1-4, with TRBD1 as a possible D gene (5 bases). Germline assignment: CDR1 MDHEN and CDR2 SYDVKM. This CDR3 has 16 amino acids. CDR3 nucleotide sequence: TGTGCCGGCAGTTTACGGGGGGTGTTGGCTAATGAAAAACTGTTTTTT. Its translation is CAGSLRGVLANEKLFF.

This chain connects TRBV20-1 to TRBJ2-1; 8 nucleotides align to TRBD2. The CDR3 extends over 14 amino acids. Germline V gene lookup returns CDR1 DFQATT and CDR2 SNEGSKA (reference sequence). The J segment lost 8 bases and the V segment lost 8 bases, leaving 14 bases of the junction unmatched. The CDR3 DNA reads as TGCAGTCCTGAACTAGCGGCACTACGTCATGAGCAGTTCTTC. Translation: CSPELAALRHEQFF.

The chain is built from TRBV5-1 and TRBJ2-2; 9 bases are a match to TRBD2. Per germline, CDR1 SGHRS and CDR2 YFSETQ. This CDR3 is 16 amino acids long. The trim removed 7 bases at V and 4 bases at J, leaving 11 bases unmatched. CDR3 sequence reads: CASGSPRTSVTGELFF. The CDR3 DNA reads TGCGCCAGCGGCTCACCCCGGACTAGCGTCACCGGGGAGCTGTTTTTT.